This TCR beta chain is from a study of T cell changes during pregnancy in multiple sclerosis. V shed 5 bases and J shed 5 bases, with 17 bases lying between them. Germline CDR1 and CDR2: MDHEN and SYDVKM. This CDR3 has 15 residues. Profiling relied on immunoSEQ multiplex PCR, and the TCRdb table lists in-frame clones only, not all of them. Counted here are around 88,000 clones, roughly nine tenths occurring once; the ten biggest clones make up 2.5% to 3%. The input for sequencing was peripheral blood, taken in the first trimester of pregnancy. The chain is built from TRBV28 and TRBJ2-3; TRBD2 is a possible D gene (6 bases). This TCR was sampled from a female donor with multiple sclerosis, enrolled in a pregnancy study. The CDR3 coding sequence is TGTGCCAGCAGTGGTAGCGGCACGGGGGAAGATACGCAGTATTTT. Its protein product is CASSGSGTGEDTQYF. The full variable domain, with the rest looked up from reference TRBV28 and TRBJ2-3, is DVKVTQSSRYLVKRTGEKVFLECVQDMDHENMFWYRQDPGLGLRLIYFSYDVKMKEKGDIPEGYSVSREKKERFSLILESASTNQTSMYLCASSGSGTGEDTQYFGPGTRLTVL.